The text below deals with one T cell receptor beta chain. In the source study's methods: Amplification from reference gene primers served as the basis for estimated nucleated cell counts. Libraries were prepared by immunoSEQ multiplex PCR; TCRdb keeps only in-frame clonotypes and omits some of them. That table furnishes V, J and clone size, whereas the DNA furnished D and trimming. The sample contains some 100,000 clones, approximately 89% of which appear only once. The germline CDR1 and CDR2 sequences are LNHNV and YYDKDF (reference sequence). J lost 6 bases, V lost 0 bases, and 7 bases had no gene match. The CDR3 runs 16 residues. The source of the sample is a study of blood T cell repertoires in COVID-19. Study-level background: The United States, Italy and Spain provided the acute and convalescent COVID-19 samples. In each case, the material was cDNA or gDNA derived from T cells, B-cell-depleted T cells, or PBMCs.

V is TRBV15 and J is TRBJ2-1; 8 nucleotides match TRBD1. This sequence originates from a man aged 60 to 69 with acute or convalescent COVID-19. The sample consisted of peripheral blood. The CDR3 DNA reads as TGTGCCACCAGCAGAGATCGAACAGGGGGTGGCAATGAGCAGTTCTTC. Amino acids: CATSRDRTGGGNEQFF.